These T cell receptor beta chains were read from a single sample in a study of T cell responses to AZD1222 COVID-19 vaccine. Profiling relied on immunoSEQ multiplex PCR, and the TCRdb table lists in-frame clones only, not all of them. The table shows some 180,000 clones, with almost 90% occurring only once. The source material was peripheral blood, sampled on day 0 of AZD1222 vaccination. The receptors come from an adult in good health. The CDR3 runs from the conserved cysteine through the conserved F or W. D genes are given only for firm matches. Some rows have no size entry. The others give once, few or many, or a class for an expanded clone.

clone_size j_call d_call v_call cdr3_aa cdr3_nt
few TRBJ2-7 TRBD2 TRBV4-2 CASSSRGSGTYEQYF TGTGCCAGCAGCTCCCGTGGTAGCGGGACATACGAGCAGTACTTC
- TRBJ1-6 - TRBV6-4 CASSSDYNSPLHF TGTGCCAGCAGCAGTGACTATAATTCACCCCTCCACTTT
- TRBJ2-5 - TRBV18 CASSPPTRETQYF TGTGCCAGCTCACCACCGACCCGGGAGACCCAGTACTTC
- TRBJ1-1 - TRBV12-3/TRBV12-4 CASSFQNTEAFF TGTGCCAGCAGTTTCCAGAACACTGAAGCTTTCTTT
- TRBJ1-4 - TRBV7-2 CASSLRGQNNEKLFF TGTGCCAGCAGCTTAAGAGGACAGAATAATGAAAAACTGTTTTTT
once TRBJ2-3 - TRBV30 CAWTGGVSTDTQYF TGTGCCTGGACTGGCGGGGTAAGCACAGATACGCAGTATTTT
- TRBJ1-6 - TRBV19 CASSTPGYGRRGSPLHF TGTGCCAGTAGTACCCCAGGATACGGAAGGCGCGGTTCACCCCTCCACTTT
- TRBJ1-1 - TRBV29-1 CSVASDLNTEAFF TGCAGCGTTGCAAGCGACCTGAACACTGAAGCTTTCTTT
- TRBJ2-7 - TRBV7-6 CASSLAPDTSTYEQYF TGTGCCAGCAGCTTAGCCCCAGACACCTCCACCTACGAGCAGTACTTC
once TRBJ1-1 - TRBV6-5 CATGTGNTEAFF TGTGCCACCGGGACGGGTAACACTGAAGCTTTCTTT
- TRBJ2-7 - TRBV6-5 CASIPGRVGRQYF TGTGCCAGCATCCCGGGAAGGGTGGGGCGGCAGTACTTC
- TRBJ1-2 - TRBV28 CASSLGRTLSGYTF TGTGCCAGCAGTTTGGGACGGACCCTGAGTGGCTACACCTTC
- TRBJ2-1 - TRBV3-1/TRBV3-2 CAAQSGTPGGEQFF TGTGCCGCACAATCCGGGACTCCCGGCGGGGAGCAGTTCTTC